The 6 T cell receptor beta chains presented below share a single source sample, sequenced in a study of cytomegalovirus exposure and HLA in healthy donors. PCR used 60 Vbeta primers and 13 Jbeta primers. Measured with immunoSEQ multiplex PCR; TCRdb has only the in-frame clones, and not every one. The repertoire includes roughly 220,000 clones, approximately 85% of them detected once, and around 2.7% sits in the top ten. Sequencing was done on a sample of PBMCs. These receptors all come from a woman aged 40 to 50 in good health and CMV-seronegative.

The genes are TRBV30 and TRBJ1-1; D perhaps matches TRBD1 (5 bases). The CDR3 spans 13 residues. Trimming removed 2 bases at V and 1 base at J, with 8 bases between. Germline lookup yields CDR1 GTSNPN and CDR2 SVGIG (reference sequence). DNA of the CDR3: TGTGCCTGGAGTTTAACAGGGAACACTGAAGCTTTCTTT. As protein: CAWSLTGNTEAFF.

This clone was observed a single time. This chain links TRBV28 with TRBJ2-7; TRBD2 matches at 8 bases. The ends lost 9 bases at V and 9 bases at J; junction bases unmatched: 10. The CDR3 loop spans 12 amino acids. Germline V gene data show CDR1 as MDHEN and CDR2 as SYDVKM. The CDR3, as DNA: TGTGCCAGTCGGGCGGAACTAGCGGTGCAGTACTTC. Translation gives CASRAELAVQYF.

In regard to this clone: The junction departs from the called germline gene at one end, perhaps through a read error. The J gene is TRBJ2-3, the V gene TRBV30; D is undetermined. This CDR3 has 12 amino acids. Germline V gene sequence: CDR1 GTSNPN, CDR2 SVGIG (reference sequence). The CDR3 sequence is CAWSVSAETQYF. The CDR3 nucleotides read TGTGCCTGGAGTGTCTCTGCAGAAACGCAGTATTTT.

The chain recombines TRBV2 with TRBJ2-7, with a weak D call TRBD1 (5 bases). From germline, CDR1 is SNHLY and CDR2 FYNNEI. The CDR3 contains 13 residues. Trimming left V 1 base short and J 6 bases short, with 10 bases between. The CDR3 bases are TGTGCCAGCAGTGAAGAGGGGTTCGGCGAGCAGTACTTC. This codes for CASSEEGFGEQYF.

As DNA, the CDR3 is TGTGCCAGCAGCGTAGGCCTAGCGGGAATACAAGAGACCCAGTACTTC. Translation gives CASSVGLAGIQETQYF. This chain joins TRBV9 and TRBJ2-5; 9 positions match TRBD2. The trim removed 0 bases at V and 2 bases at J, leaving 5 bases unmatched. This CDR3 contains 16 residues. The germline V gene encodes CDR1 SGDLS and CDR2 YYNGEE. Drawing the rest from reference TRBV9 and TRBJ2-5, the complete variable domain is DSGVTQTPKHLITATGQRVTLRCSPRSGDLSVYWYQQSLDQGLQFLIQYYNGEERAKGNILERFSAQQFPDLHSELNLSSLELGDSALYFCASSVGLAGIQETQYFGPGTRLLVL.

This clone appeared once. The chain has TRBV6-1 and TRBJ1-2, with D hard to call. Germline V gene lookup returns CDR1 MNHNS and CDR2 SASEGT. The CDR3 covers 15 residues. V was trimmed by 4 bases and J by 3 bases, leaving 15 bases between them. Here the CDR3 DNA reads TGTGCCAGCAGTGGCCAACGGGGAAGAGACTATGGCTACACCTTC. Translating gives CASSGQRGRDYGYTF.